A selection of T cell receptor beta chains follows, all from one sample in a study of blood T cell repertoires in COVID-19. Data came from immunoSEQ multiplex PCR; TCRdb stores just in-frame clones and leaves some out. This sample carries approximately 530,000 clones, 85% to 90% of them seen once, and the ten largest clones take roughly 8%. The sample taken for sequencing was peripheral blood. All receptors derive from a woman in her fifties or sixties with COVID-19, enrolled during active disease. Each CDR3 is given with its conserved first and last residue. A D gene is named only where the DNA matches it firmly. Size is omitted from some rows. Given values are once, few, many or a class for expanded clones.

J gene | V gene | D gene | clone size | CDR3 DNA | CDR3 protein
TRBJ1-6 | TRBV19 | NA | few | TGTGCCAGTAGTATAGTTGGCTCTGCCGCGGGGAATTCACCCCTCCACTTT | CASSIVGSAAGNSPLHF
TRBJ1-1 | TRBV13 | NA | NA | TGTGCCAGCAGCTTAGGCCGGGACACCGGGTCAGCTTTCTTT | CASSLGRDTGSAFF
TRBJ2-5 | TRBV5-1 | TRBD1 | once | TGCGCCAGCAGCCCGGGACAGACCTCTACGGGGGAGACCCAGTACTTC | CASSPGQTSTGETQYF
TRBJ1-1 | TRBV18 | TRBD1 | NA | TGTGCCAGCTCACCTTACAGGGGTTGGGACACTGAAGCTTTCTTT | CASSPYRGWDTEAFF
TRBJ2-5 | TRBV3-1/TRBV3-2 | TRBD2 | NA | TGTGCCAGCAGCCAGGCCCCGGCGGGGGGGGAGACCCAGTACTTC | CASSQAPAGGETQYF
TRBJ2-2 | TRBV5-1 | TRBD2 | NA | TGCGCCAGCACCCCTAGCGGGGGCCTTAACACCGGGGAGCTGTTTTTT | CASTPSGGLNTGELFF
TRBJ2-3 | TRBV5-5 | TRBD2 | NA | TGTGCCAGCAGCTTTCTCCGGGGGGGGAGCACAGATACGCAGTATTTT | CASSFLRGGSTDTQYF
TRBJ2-7 | TRBV5-6 | NA | NA | TGTGCCAGCAGCTTCCAGGGATCCCTCGAGCAGTACTTC | CASSFQGSLEQYF
TRBJ1-2 | TRBV29-1 | TRBD1 | NA | TGCAGCGTTGGGTCAGGGGGACCCGATGGCTACACCTTC | CSVGSGGPDGYTF
TRBJ2-2 | TRBV6-5 | TRBD1 | NA | TGTGCCAGCAGTTACTGGGGGACAGGGGGCGGCGGGGAGCTGTTTTTT | CASSYWGTGGGGELFF
TRBJ2-7 | TRBV7-9 | NA | NA | TGTGCCAGCAGCTTAGTCCCGACAGCTCTACATCCCTACGAGCAGTACTTC | CASSLVPTALHPYEQYF
TRBJ2-7 | TRBV30 | NA | once | TGTGCCTGGAGACCCCTCCGGGCAGGGATGACCTACGAGCAGTACTTC | CAWRPLRAGMTYEQYF
TRBJ2-1 | TRBV11-2 | NA | NA | TGTGCCAGCACCCTGAAAATGACAGGCCTTAATTACAATGAGCAGTTCTTC | CASTLKMTGLNYNEQFF
TRBJ2-3 | TRBV6-5 | TRBD2 | NA | TGTGCCAGCAGTCCCGGGGGGGATACGCAGTATTTT | CASSPGGDTQYF
TRBJ2-1 | TRBV10-3 | TRBD2 | NA | TGTGCCATCAGTGGCCACTCTACTAGCGGCAGCTCCTACAATGAGCAGTTCTTC | CAISGHSTSGSSYNEQFF
TRBJ2-1 | TRBV30 | TRBD2 | NA | TGTGCCTGGAGCCCGACTAGCGAGTCTCAGTTCTTC | CAWSPTSESQFF
TRBJ1-1 | TRBV19 | NA | NA | TGTGCCAGTAGTACCCGGGGGGCTGAAGCTTTCTTT | CASSTRGAEAFF
TRBJ2-7 | TRBV18 | TRBD1 | NA | TGTGCCAGCTCACCGTCGACAGGGGGTGTCCACGAGCAGTACTTC | CASSPSTGGVHEQYF
TRBJ2-5 | TRBV5-1 | NA | NA | TGCGCCAGCAGCTTGGCCGGAGGGGCGGGGGAGACCCAGTACTTC | CASSLAGGAGETQYF
TRBJ1-1 | TRBV5-1 | NA | NA | TGCGCCAGCAGCTGGGGGGAGACGAACACTGAAGCTTTCTTT | CASSWGETNTEAFF
TRBJ2-1 | TRBV2 | TRBD2 | NA | TGTGCCAGCAGGGTTGAGGCGGGGGGGCAGAATGAGCAGTTCTTC | CASRVEAGGQNEQFF
TRBJ1-2 | TRBV28 | NA | NA | TGTGCCCTTAGAGACGCCGGGGATGGCTACACCTTC | CALRDAGDGYTF
TRBJ2-3 | TRBV9 | NA | NA | TGTGCCAGCTCCCGTAGGAGGGGTACCACAGATACGCAGTATTTT | CASSRRRGTTDTQYF
TRBJ1-1 | TRBV10-1 | NA | once | TGCGCCAGGTTGGGACTAACTGAAGCTTTCTTT | CARLGLTEAFF
TRBJ1-2 | TRBV23-1 | TRBD1 | once | TGCGCCAGCAGCCCAGGGGGAAGGGATGGCTACACCTTC | CASSPGGRDGYTF
TRBJ1-2 | TRBV2 | TRBD1 | NA | TGTGCCAGCAGTCGACAGGGCTATAACTATGGCTACACCTTC | CASSRQGYNYGYTF
TRBJ1-1 | TRBV9 | NA | NA | TGTGCCAGCAGCGAGGGGACACCTTACACTGAAGCTTTCTTT | CASSEGTPYTEAFF
TRBJ2-1 | TRBV10-2 | NA | NA | TGCGCCAGCATAGAGGGTTCCTACAATGAGCAGTTCTTC | CASIEGSYNEQFF
TRBJ1-4 | TRBV7-9 | NA | NA | TGTGCCAGCAGTTCCCCTGTCTTTAATGAAAAACTGTTTTTT | CASSSPVFNEKLFF
TRBJ2-6 | TRBV29-1 | NA | once | TGCAGCGTTGGCGTGACTGCTGGGGCCAACGTCCTGACTTTC | CSVGVTAGANVLTF
TRBJ1-3 | TRBV7-9 | NA | once | TGTGCCAGCAGCGCCTTAACTCTGGCGGCCTCTGGAAACACCATATATTTT | CASSALTLAASGNTIYF
TRBJ2-5 | TRBV7-9 | NA | NA | TGTGCCAGCAGCTTAAAAGTTACGGTTAAAGAGACCCAGTACTTC | CASSLKVTVKETQYF
TRBJ1-5 | TRBV28 | NA | NA | TGTGCCAGCAGTAATCAGGGGCCTAATCAGCCCCAGCATTTT | CASSNQGPNQPQHF
TRBJ2-2 | TRBV4-1 | TRBD2 | NA | TGCGCCAGCAGCCAAAGCCCCCCACTCGTAGCGGGGGGGCACGGCGGGGAGCTGTTTTTT | CASSQSPPLVAGGHGGELFF
TRBJ1-5 | TRBV30 | NA | few | TGTGCCGTCGATTGGGGTAGGGGTCAGCCCCAGCATTTT | CAVDWGRGQPQHF
TRBJ1-1 | TRBV4-1 | TRBD1 | NA | TGCGCCAGCAGCCAAGTGGACAGGGGGAACACTGAAGCTTTCTTT | CASSQVDRGNTEAFF
TRBJ2-3 | TRBV9 | TRBD2 | NA | TGTGCCAGCAGCGCCGGGGGGACCTCCTATACGCAGTATTTT | CASSAGGTSYTQYF
TRBJ2-3 | TRBV24-1 | NA | NA | TGTGCCACCAGTGCGACAGGCACAGATACGCAGTATTTT | CATSATGTDTQYF